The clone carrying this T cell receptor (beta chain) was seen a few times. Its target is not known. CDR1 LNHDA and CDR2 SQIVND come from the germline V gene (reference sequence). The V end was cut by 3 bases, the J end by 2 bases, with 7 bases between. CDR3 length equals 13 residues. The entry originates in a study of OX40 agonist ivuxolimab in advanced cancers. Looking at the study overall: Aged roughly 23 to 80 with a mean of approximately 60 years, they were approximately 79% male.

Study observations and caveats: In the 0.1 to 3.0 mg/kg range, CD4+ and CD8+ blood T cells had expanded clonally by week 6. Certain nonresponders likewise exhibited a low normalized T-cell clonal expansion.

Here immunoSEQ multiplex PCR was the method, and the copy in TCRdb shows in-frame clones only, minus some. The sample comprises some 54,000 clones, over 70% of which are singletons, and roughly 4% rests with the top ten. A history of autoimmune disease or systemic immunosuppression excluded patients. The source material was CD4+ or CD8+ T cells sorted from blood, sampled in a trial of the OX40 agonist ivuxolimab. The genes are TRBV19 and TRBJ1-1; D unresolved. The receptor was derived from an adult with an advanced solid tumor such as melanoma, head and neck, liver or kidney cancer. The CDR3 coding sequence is TGTGCCAGTAGTATTCAAACCAACACTGAAGCTTTCTTT. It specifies CASSIQTNTEAFF.